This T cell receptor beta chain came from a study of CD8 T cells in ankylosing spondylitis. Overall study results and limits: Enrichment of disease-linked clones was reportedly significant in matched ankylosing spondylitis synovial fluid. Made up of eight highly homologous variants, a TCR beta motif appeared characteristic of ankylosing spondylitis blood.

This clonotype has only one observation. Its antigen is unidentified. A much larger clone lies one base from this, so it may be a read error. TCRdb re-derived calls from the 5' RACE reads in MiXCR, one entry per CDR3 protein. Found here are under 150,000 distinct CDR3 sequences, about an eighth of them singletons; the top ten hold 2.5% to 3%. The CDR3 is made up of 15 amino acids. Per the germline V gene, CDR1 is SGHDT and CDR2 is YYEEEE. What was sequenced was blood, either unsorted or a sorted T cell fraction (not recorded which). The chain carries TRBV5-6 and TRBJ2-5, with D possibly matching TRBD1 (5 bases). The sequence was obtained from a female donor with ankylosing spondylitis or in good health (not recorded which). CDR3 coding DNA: TGTGCCAGCAGCCCCAGACAGATTCTCCAAGCGACCCAGTACTTC. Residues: CASSPRQILQATQYF. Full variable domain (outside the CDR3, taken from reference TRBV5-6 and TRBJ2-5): DAGVTQSPTHLIKTRGQQVTLRCSPKSGHDTVSWYQQALGQGPQFIFQYYEEEERQRGNFPDRFSGHQFPNYSSELNVNALLLGDSALYLCASSPRQILQATQYFGPGTRLLVL.